These 8 T cell receptor beta chains were sequenced from one sample in a study of regulatory T cells in long-lasting Graves disease. The time point denotes: persistent/refractory GD, antithyroid drugs over 5 years with positive TRAb. PBMC-derived RNA was used for the TCR library. HTBI primers from iRepertoire and Arm-PCR of CDR3 regions yielded the TCR beta libraries. TCRdb re-derived calls from the multiplex PCR reads in MiXCR, one entry per CDR3 protein. Of a few hundred thousand distinct CDR3 sequences listed, around 24% are singletons. The sample here was peripheral blood mononuclear cells (PBMCs), taken when the disease was refractory, from a patient treated with antithyroid drugs. The receptor set was obtained from a female donor with Graves disease.

The rearrangement joins TRBV4-1 to TRBJ1-1; D is perhaps TRBD1 (6 bases). The V and J ends lost 8 bases and 1 base respectively, with 20 bases between them. This CDR3 has 16 residues. Germline loops: CDR1 MGHRA, CDR2 YSYEKL. Here the CDR3 DNA reads TGCGCCAGCCGGACCCCACCGGGACACTCGAACACTGAAGCTTTCTTT. Its translation is CASRTPPGHSNTEAFF.

The chain links TRBV18 to TRBJ2-5; D gene ambiguous. The V end was cut by 2 bases, the J end by 2 bases, with 12 bases between. Germline CDR1 KGHSH, CDR2 LQKENI. This CDR3 comprises 15 residues. Here the CDR3 reads CASSPETLHQETQYF. In nucleotides, the CDR3 is TGTGCCAGCTCACCAGAGACTCTACATCAAGAGACCCAGTACTTC.

The CDR3 DNA reads as TGCAGTGCTAGAGAGTCGGGACGAATCCAAGAGACCCAGTACTTC. This sequence encodes CSARESGRIQETQYF. The chain combines TRBV20-1 with TRBJ2-5; tentatively, D is TRBD1 or TRBD2 (5 bases each). The germline V gene encodes CDR1 DFQATT and CDR2 SNEGSKA (reference sequence). This CDR3 comprises 15 residues. V was trimmed by 0 bases and J by 1 base, leaving 12 bases between them.

This clonotype has a handful of counts. A single base separates this from a much larger clone, so it may be a read error. The rearrangement joins TRBV28 to TRBJ2-7; 8 bases fit TRBD2. The CDR3 runs to 16 residues. Trimming took 3 bases from V and 1 from J; bases not matched to a gene: 8. From germline, CDR1 is MDHEN and CDR2 SYDVKM. In nucleotides, the CDR3 is TGTGCCAGCAGTTTGATAGCGGGGAGCCGGTCCTACGAGCAGTACTTC. Amino acid sequence: CASSLIAGSRSYEQYF.

In DNA form, the CDR3 reads TGTGCCAGCATCCTCGGAGGGCCGGCCTCCCTTTACTACAATGAGCAGTTCTTC. The encoded protein is CASILGGPASLYYNEQFF. V gene TRBV6-2 or TRBV6-3 combines with J gene TRBJ2-1, with D tentatively TRBD2 (6 bases). V was shortened by 7 bases and J by 3 bases, with 25 bases between the two germline ends. This CDR3 is built from 18 residues. Per the germline V gene, CDR1 is MNHEY and CDR2 is SVGEGT.

The chain is built from TRBV6-2 or TRBV6-3 and TRBJ1-1, with TRBD1 matching 7 bases. Germline V gene lookup returns CDR1 MNHEY and CDR2 SVGEGT. The length of the CDR3 is 19 residues. V dropped 0 bases and J dropped 0; count of bases not matched to a gene: 13. The CDR3 bases are TGTGCCAGCAGTTACTCGAAGGTTCCGAGACAGGGAATGAACACTGAAGCTTTCTTT. This gives the protein CASSYSKVPRQGMNTEAFF.

This clonotype was seen more than once but under ten times. The chain links TRBV20-1 to TRBJ2-7, with D possibly being TRBD2 (7 bases). Germline CDR1 DFQATT, CDR2 SNEGSKA (reference sequence). This CDR3 spans 17 amino acids. Trimming left V 1 base short and J 1 base short, with 20 bases between. The CDR3 here is CSARGGGGLATSYEQYF. CDR3 sequence (DNA): TGCAGTGCTAGAGGGGGGGGGGGGCTAGCAACATCCTACGAGCAGTACTTC.

This clonotype was seen many times. CDR3 sequence reads: CASSEALRRAGELFF. The CDR3 coding sequence is TGTGCCAGCAGTGAAGCGCTTCGGAGGGCCGGGGAGCTGTTTTTT. The V call is TRBV2, the J call TRBJ2-2; the D gene is possibly TRBD2 (6 bases). The V end lost 0 bases, the J end lost 6 bases, and 11 bases lay between the germline ends. Germline CDR1 SNHLY, CDR2 FYNNEI. The CDR3 length is 15 residues.